This entry describes one TCR beta chain. Libraries were prepared by immunoSEQ multiplex PCR; TCRdb keeps only in-frame clonotypes and omits some of them. The table includes approximately 70,000 clones, 70% to 75% detected once. This sample was taken from a study of blood T cell repertoires in COVID-19. Study in general: T cells, B-cell-depleted T cells, or PBMCs supplied cDNA or gDNA.

Sequences were obtained from peripheral blood. The clonotype originates from a woman aged 70-85 years with acute or convalescent COVID-19.

Written as DNA, the CDR3 is TGTGCCAGCAGCAATGGACAGGGGGGGTCAGAAGAGCAGTACTTC. Translation: CASSNGQGGSEEQYF. This chain connects TRBV11-2 to TRBJ2-7, with 10 bases matching TRBD1. In germline, CDR1 is SGHAT, CDR2 FQNNGV. The CDR3 covers 15 residues. Losses at the gene ends were 5 bases for V and 7 bases for J; bases not matched to a gene: 11.